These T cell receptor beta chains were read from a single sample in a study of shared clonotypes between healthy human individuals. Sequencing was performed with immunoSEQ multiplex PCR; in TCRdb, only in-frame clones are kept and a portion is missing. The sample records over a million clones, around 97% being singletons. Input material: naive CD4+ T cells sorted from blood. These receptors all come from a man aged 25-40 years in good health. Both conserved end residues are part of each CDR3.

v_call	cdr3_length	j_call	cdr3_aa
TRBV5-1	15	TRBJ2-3	CASRSIAGRTDTQYF
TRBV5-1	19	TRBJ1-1	CASSRFLQGGSFMNTEAFF
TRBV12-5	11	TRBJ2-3	CASASGDTQYF
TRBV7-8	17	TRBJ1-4	CASSFGTGGPRGEKLFF
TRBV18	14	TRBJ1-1	CASSPDRVNTEAFF
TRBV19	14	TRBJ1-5	CASSPWGFGQPQHF
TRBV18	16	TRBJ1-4	CASSSRDRGKNEKLFF
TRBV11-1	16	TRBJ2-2	CASSLGRITNTGELFF
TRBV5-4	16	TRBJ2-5	CASSRTADSGGETQYF
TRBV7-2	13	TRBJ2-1	CASSLGIYNEQFF
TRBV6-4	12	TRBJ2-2	CASSDPTGELFF
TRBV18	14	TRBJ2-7	CASSPPRGTYEQYF
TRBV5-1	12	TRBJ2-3	CASSLTPDTQYF
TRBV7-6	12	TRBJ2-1	CASSLHGNEQFF
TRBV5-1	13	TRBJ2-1	CASSSGLAYEQFF
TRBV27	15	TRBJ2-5	CASRRTSGYQETQYF
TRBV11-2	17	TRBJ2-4	CASSLGGEEGAKNIQYF